The 9 T cell receptor beta chains below were found in one sample sequenced in a study of PD-1 blockade in classical Hodgkin lymphoma. Some clones are missing from TCRdb's copy, which holds only in-frame ones; the method was immunoSEQ multiplex PCR. Of tens of thousands of clones listed, roughly 93% are singletons. Time point indicated: newly diagnosed, previously untreated cHL patient sample. The sequenced material came from peripheral blood mononuclear cells (PBMCs). These receptors came from a human donor with classical Hodgkin lymphoma.

The V call is TRBV6-1, the J call TRBJ2-7, with 7 positions matching TRBD2. The V gene's germline CDR1 is MNHNS and CDR2 SASEGT. V trimming: 4 bases; J trimming: 5 bases; junction bases outside the gene matches: 14. The CDR3 sequence is 16 residues long. The CDR3 here is CASSGGGAGRVHEQYV. CDR3 DNA sequence: TGTGCCAGCAGTGGGGGGGGAGCGGGCAGGGTCCACGAGCAGTACGTC.

This clone has just one count. This chain connects TRBV27 to TRBJ2-1; D may be TRBD2 (5 bases). Germline-derived CDR1 and CDR2 are MNHEY and SMNVEV (reference sequence). The CDR3 runs to 15 residues. V gave up 5 bases and J gave up 0 bases, with 11 bases separating them. The CDR3 nucleotides read TGTGCCAGCAGTCGGACTTGGAGCTCCTACAATGAGCAGTTCTTC. It translates to CASSRTWSSYNEQFF.

This sequence joins TRBV10-1 and TRBJ1-1; the D gene is possibly TRBD1 (5 bases). This CDR3 spans 16 amino acids. V was clipped by 0 bases and J by 2 bases, with 13 bases between them. Germline CDR1 WNHNN, CDR2 SYGVQD (reference sequence). CDR3 DNA sequence: TGCGCCAGCAGTGAGTCTTGGGAAGGGGATAACACTGAAGCTTTCTTT. Translation: CASSESWEGDNTEAFF.

This clone has only one observation. The CDR3: CASSLEGEVYGYTF. Here the CDR3 DNA reads TGCGCCAGCAGCTTGGAGGGTGAGGTGTATGGCTACACCTTC. The J gene is TRBJ1-2, the V gene TRBV5-1; D gene ambiguous. Between the trimmed V and J ends, which lost 0 bases and 5 bases, there was a span of 11 bases. Germline values: CDR1 SGHRS, CDR2 YFSETQ. CDR3 length: 14 amino acids.

The rearrangement uses TRBV9 and TRBJ1-4, with D tentatively TRBD1 (5 bases). Germline V CDR1 and CDR2: SGDLS, YYNGEE. V lost 4 bases and J lost 4, with 11 bases in between. The CDR3 has 14 amino acids. Here the CDR3 reads CASSSSGGNEKLFF. CDR3 bases: TGTGCCAGCAGCAGTTCTGGGGGTAATGAAAAACTGTTTTTT.

The V and J genes are TRBV12-5 and TRBJ2-1; TRBD2 matches at 9 bases. CDR3 length: 17 residues. V shed 4 bases, J shed 4 bases, and the junction held 11 bases outside the gene matches. Germline V lookup: CDR1 LGHNT, CDR2 FRNRAP. CDR3 sequence (DNA): TGTGCTAGTGGTTCGGTTTCGGGACTAGCTTTATACAATGAGCAGTTCTTC. Protein sequence: CASGSVSGLALYNEQFF.

CDR3: CASSLTSGSTDTQYF. The CDR3 DNA reads TGTGCCAGCAGCTTAACGAGCGGGAGCACAGATACGCAGTATTTT. V and J are TRBV7-9 and TRBJ2-3, with D possibly matching TRBD2 (6 bases). The CDR3 is 15 residues long. The germline V and J ends were trimmed by 2 bases and 0 bases, with 9 bases remaining between them. The V gene's germline CDR1 is SEHNR and CDR2 FQNEAQ (reference sequence).

On this clone: A junction end diverges from the germline sequence, so it may reflect a read error. This chain links TRBV7-7 with TRBJ1-2; 9 nucleotides align to TRBD1. The CDR3 runs to 14 residues. In germline, CDR1 is SSHAT, CDR2 FNYEAQ (reference sequence). CDR3 in amino acids: CASSLGQGSRGYTF. The CDR3 DNA follows: TGTGCTAGCAGCCTGGGACAGGGATCCCGGGGCTACACCTTC.

Written as DNA, the CDR3 is TGTGCCAGCAGCACGGGGACAGGGGGCGGTAGGGGCTACACCTTC. This sequence encodes CASSTGTGGGRGYTF. This chain links TRBV9 with TRBJ1-2, with 12 nucleotides matching TRBD1. V dropped 4 bases and J dropped 8; count of bases not matched to a gene: 9. Germline-derived CDR1 and CDR2 are SGDLS and YYNGEE. This CDR3 has 15 residues. The full variable domain, in which reference TRBV9 and TRBJ1-2 provide the parts outside the CDR3, is DSGVTQTPKHLITATGQRVTLRCSPRSGDLSVYWYQQSLDQGLQFLIQYYNGEERAKGNILERFSAQQFPDLHSELNLSSLELGDSALYFCASSTGTGGGRGYTFGSGTRLTVV.